These 28 T cell receptor beta chains came from one sample sequenced in a study of cytomegalovirus exposure and HLA in healthy donors. PCR employed 60 Vbeta and 13 Jbeta primers. The data were produced by immunoSEQ multiplex PCR, yet TCRdb's version contains in-frame clones alone and is incomplete. The profile shows approximately 110,000 clones, over 75% of them singletons. The sequencing sample was made of PBMCs. The receptors come from a woman under 40 in good health and CMV-seropositive.

This chain joins TRBV18 and TRBJ2-3; TRBD2 matches 8 bases. The CDR3 extends over 15 amino acids. Germline V CDR1 and CDR2: KGHSH, LQKENI. V lost 1 base to trimming and J lost 8 bases; unmatched junction nucleotides: 8. CDR3 sequence reads: CASSPLGTRGGTQYF. In DNA, the CDR3 is TGTGCCAGCTCACCACTCGGGACTAGAGGGGGTACGCAGTATTTT.

This chain links TRBV2 with TRBJ2-1; 7 bases are shared with TRBD1. Germline lookup yields CDR1 SNHLY and CDR2 FYNNEI. CDR3 length equals 14 residues. The V segment lost 6 bases and the J segment 3 bases; nucleotides outside the gene matches: 5. The chain's CDR3 is CASRARGLYNEQFF. CDR3 coding DNA: TGTGCCAGCAGGGCAAGGGGGCTCTACAATGAGCAGTTCTTC.

This sequence joins TRBV5-1 and TRBJ2-3; 13 bases match TRBD2. The CDR3 is 18 residues long. After removal of 4 bases from V and 0 bases from J, the junction contained 8 bases not matched to a gene. The germline V gene encodes CDR1 SGHRS and CDR2 YFSETQ. CDR3 sequence (DNA): TGCGCCAGCAGCCTAGGACTAGCGGGGGACCTGAGCACAGATACGCAGTATTTT. This gives the protein CASSLGLAGDLSTDTQYF.

V gene TRBV5-8 combines with J gene TRBJ2-5, with 7 bases aligning to TRBD1. Germline lookup yields CDR1 SGHTS and CDR2 YDEGEE. The CDR3 totals 15 residues. V lost 1 base and J lost 5; bases outside the gene matches: 8. This chain's CDR3 is CASSLLRTGVETQYF. The CDR3 DNA reads as TGTGCCAGCAGCTTGTTAAGGACAGGTGTTGAGACCCAGTACTTC.

This clone was seen more than once but under ten times. The sample holds other DNA sequences that translate to the same CDR3. The rearrangement joins TRBV6-6 to TRBJ2-1, with D possibly matching TRBD1 (5 bases). The CDR3 covers 14 residues. Germline values: CDR1 MNHNY, CDR2 SVGAGI (reference sequence). Trimming shortened V by 0 bases and J by 3 bases, and 6 bases separated the two germline ends. Written as DNA, the CDR3 is TGTGCCAGCAGTTACTCCAGGGTCTACAATGAGCAGTTCTTC. Its translation: CASSYSRVYNEQFF.

The rearrangement links TRBV2 to TRBJ1-1, with D perhaps TRBD1 (5 bases). V was cut by 7 bases and J by 4 bases, with 10 bases left in between. The CDR3 is made up of 12 amino acids. CDR1 and CDR2 from the germline V gene are SNHLY and FYNNEI. The CDR3 protein is CASTYGGTEAFF. CDR3 in DNA: TGTGCCAGCACCTACGGGGGCACTGAAGCTTTCTTT. The full variable domain, rest sourced from reference TRBV2 and TRBJ1-1, is EPEVTQTPSHQVTQMGQEVILRCVPISNHLYFYWYRQILGQKVEFLVSFYNNEISEKSEIFDDQFSVERPDGSNFTLKIRSTKLEDSAMYFCASTYGGTEAFFGQGTRLTVV.

The V gene is TRBV6-5, the J gene TRBJ1-4; D remains ambiguous. CDR3 size: 13 residues. Trimming removed 4 bases from V and 0 bases from J, with 3 bases in between. CDR1 and CDR2 (germline): MNHEY, SVGAGI. The CDR3 here is CASSSATNEKLFF. The CDR3 region has the DNA TGTGCCAGCAGTTCGGCAACTAATGAAAAACTGTTTTTT.

This rearrangement joins TRBV9 to TRBJ1-5; perhaps TRBD1 as D (6 bases). The CDR3 covers 14 residues. Per germline, CDR1 SGDLS and CDR2 YYNGEE. The ends were cut back, 4 bases at V and 6 bases at J, with 14 bases in the middle. The CDR3 sequence: CASSLEGGGQPQHF. Written as DNA, the CDR3 is TGTGCCAGCAGCCTTGAGGGGGGGGGTCAGCCCCAGCATTTT.

The chain combines TRBV6-5 with TRBJ1-1, with D perhaps TRBD1 (6 bases). The V and J ends lost 5 bases and 1 base respectively, with 8 bases between them. Germline V gene lookup returns CDR1 MNHEY and CDR2 SVGAGI. The CDR3 has 13 residues. The CDR3 DNA follows: TGTGCCAGCAGTGGGGGACAGAACACTGAAGCTTTCTTT. Its translation: CASSGGQNTEAFF.

The table lists this clone with a few counts. This chain connects TRBV14 to TRBJ2-3; no firm D call. The CDR3 is 13 amino acids. Germline loops: CDR1 SGHDN, CDR2 FVKESK. Trimming took 0 bases from V and 6 from J, leaving 7 bases between them. The CDR3 bases are TGTGCCAGCAGCCAAGATAACGGGGATACGCAGTATTTT. Encoded protein: CASSQDNGDTQYF.

The genes are TRBV5-4 and TRBJ2-1, with TRBD2 as a possible D gene (5 bases). From germline, CDR1 is SGHNT and CDR2 YYREEE (reference sequence). CDR3 length equals 16 residues. Trimming left V 4 bases short and J 8 bases short, with 22 bases between. CDR3 in DNA: TGTGCCAGCAGCCACTGGACTGGGGATTTTGGGGATGAGCAGTTCTTC. Translation: CASSHWTGDFGDEQFF.

For this clone: Distinct nucleotide sequences in the sample also encode this CDR3. V usage is TRBV2 and J usage is TRBJ2-7; D might be TRBD2 (5 bases). This CDR3 region has 13 residues. From germline, CDR1 is SNHLY and CDR2 FYNNEI. The chain's CDR3 is CSFKQEAAYEQYF. DNA for the CDR3: TGTTCCTTCAAGCAGGAGGCGGCCTACGAGCAGTACTTC. Full variable domain (missing parts from reference TRBV2 and TRBJ2-7): EPEVTQTPSHQVTQMGQEVILRCVPISNHLYFYWYRQILGQKVEFLVSFYNNEISEKSEIFDDQFSVERPDGSNFTLKIRSTKLEDSAMYFCSFKQEAAYEQYFGPGTRLTVT.

The chain recombines TRBV11-2 with TRBJ2-5, with TRBD2 as a possible D gene (6 bases). Trimming stripped 5 bases from V and 1 base from J, with 11 bases between. The length of the CDR3 is 14 residues. CDR1 and CDR2 (germline): SGHAT, FQNNGV. The CDR3 DNA sequence: TGTGCCAGCAGCCTTGGGACTTTCCAAGAGACCCAGTACTTC. It encodes CASSLGTFQETQYF.

The rearrangement joins TRBV19 to TRBJ1-5, with D perhaps matching TRBD1 (5 bases). This CDR3 region has 19 residues. V was cut by 2 bases and J by 2 bases, with 22 bases left in between. In germline, CDR1 is LNHDA, CDR2 SQIVND (reference sequence). The CDR3 reads CASSIYLGAGIQGNQPQHF. DNA of the CDR3: TGTGCCAGTAGTATATACTTAGGGGCCGGCATTCAAGGCAATCAGCCCCAGCATTTT.

In its sample, this clone was seen a few times. The chain combines TRBV7-2 with TRBJ2-1, with 9 positions matching TRBD2. CDR1 and CDR2 from the germline V gene are SGHTA and FQGNSA. The CDR3 has 15 residues. Trimming took 5 bases from V and 4 from J; bases not matched to a gene: 6. The CDR3 protein is CASSGAGGLYNEQFF. The CDR3, as DNA: TGTGCCAGCAGCGGAGCGGGAGGACTATACAATGAGCAGTTCTTC. The complete variable domain, with remaining parts taken from reference TRBV7-2 and TRBJ2-1, reads GAGVSQSPSNKVTEKGKDVELRCDPISGHTALYWYRQSLGQGLEFLIYFQGNSAPDKSGLPSDRFSAERTGGSVSTLTIQRTQQEDSAVYLCASSGAGGLYNEQFFGPGTRLTVL.

The chain links TRBV18 to TRBJ1-2; D ambiguous. CDR1 KGHSH and CDR2 LQKENI come from the germline V gene. This CDR3 contains 14 residues. Trimming removed 0 bases at V and 4 bases at J, with 9 bases between. The CDR3 coding sequence is TGTGCCAGCTCACCACCGAACGGCGGCTATGGCTACACCTTC. Protein product: CASSPPNGGYGYTF.

The chain recombines TRBV10-3 with TRBJ2-5; tentative D call: TRBD2 (5 bases). Germline CDR1 ENHRY, CDR2 SYGVKD. The CDR3 has 13 residues. V was cut by 8 bases and J by 5 bases, with 15 bases left in between. DNA of the CDR3: TGTGCCATCGCCCCCGGGGAGCGGGAGACCCAGTACTTC. The encoded protein is CAIAPGERETQYF.

The chain employs TRBV4-1 and TRBJ1-1, with a tentative D call TRBD1 (5 bases). The CDR3 covers 13 residues. Trimming removed 4 bases from V and 0 bases from J, with 6 bases in between. Per the germline V gene, CDR1 is MGHRA and CDR2 is YSYEKL. CDR3 loop: CASSPTVNTEAFF. The CDR3 DNA reads as TGCGCCAGCAGCCCGACAGTGAACACTGAAGCTTTCTTT.

The genes are TRBV5-8 and TRBJ2-3, with D tentatively TRBD1 (6 bases). The CDR3 has 13 amino acids. CDR1 and CDR2 from the germline V gene are SGHTS and YDEGEE. V was shortened by 1 base and J by 4 bases, with 7 bases between the two germline ends. The CDR3 here is CASSLKGADTQYF. In nucleotides, the CDR3 is TGTGCCAGCAGCTTGAAGGGGGCAGATACGCAGTATTTT.

This chain connects TRBV27 to TRBJ1-5; D remains ambiguous. Trimming cost V 5 bases and J 6 bases, with 11 bases left between them. The CDR3 covers 13 residues. Germline loops: CDR1 MNHEY, CDR2 SMNVEV (reference sequence). The DNA of the CDR3 is TGTGCCAGCAGTCGCTTAGCGGGTCAGCCCCAGCATTTT. Translating gives CASSRLAGQPQHF.

The V call is TRBV7-3, the J call TRBJ1-1; 10 bases align to TRBD1. V dropped 5 bases and J dropped 1; count of bases not matched to a gene: 4. The CDR3 length is 15 residues. From germline, CDR1 is SGHTA and CDR2 FQGTGA. CDR3 sequence (DNA): TGTGCCAGCAGCCCGACAGGGGGCGGGAACACTGAAGCTTTCTTT. Protein product: CASSPTGGGNTEAFF.

The rearrangement joins TRBV2 to TRBJ2-7; D may be TRBD1 (5 bases). CDR3 size: 12 residues. Germline V lookup: CDR1 SNHLY, CDR2 FYNNEI. V was clipped by 5 bases and J by 5 bases, with 10 bases between them. The CDR3 DNA reads TGTGCCAGCAGTATGTCAGGGAACGAGCAGTACTTC. Translation gives CASSMSGNEQYF. Complete variable domain (other parts from reference TRBV2 and TRBJ2-7): EPEVTQTPSHQVTQMGQEVILRCVPISNHLYFYWYRQILGQKVEFLVSFYNNEISEKSEIFDDQFSVERPDGSNFTLKIRSTKLEDSAMYFCASSMSGNEQYFGPGTRLTVT.

The J gene is TRBJ2-7, the V gene TRBV11-3; 9 nucleotides agree with TRBD1. V shed 4 bases, J shed 4 bases, and the junction held 17 bases outside the gene matches. The CDR3 runs to 18 residues. CDR1 SGHNT and CDR2 YENEEA come from the germline V gene. The CDR3 sequence: CASSSLQAWDRDQYEQYF. The DNA for the CDR3 is TGTGCCAGCAGCTCCTTACAAGCTTGGGACAGGGATCAGTACGAGCAGTACTTC.

J is TRBJ2-7 and V is TRBV21-1; the listed D gene, TRBD1, was not tested against the DNA. TRBV21-1 corresponds to a pseudogene. The CDR3 runs 15 residues. The CDR3, as DNA: TGTGCCAGCAGCAAAGCCGGGACAGGATGCTACGAGCAGTACTTC. Protein product: CASSKAGTGCYEQYF.

The V call is TRBV29-1, the J call TRBJ2-7; possible D gene TRBD1, 6 bases. Trimming took off 7 bases at V and 3 bases at J, with 16 bases between the two ends. In germline, CDR1 is SQVTM, CDR2 ANQGSEA. This CDR3 is built from 13 residues. CDR3 in amino acids: CSARGRGIYEQYF. The CDR3 region has the DNA TGCAGCGCCCGGGGCAGGGGCATCTACGAGCAGTACTTC.

The chain links TRBV11-3 to TRBJ2-3; D is perhaps TRBD1 (6 bases). V lost 4 bases, J lost 8 bases, and 13 bases lay in between. The V gene's germline CDR1 is SGHNT and CDR2 YENEEA. This CDR3 is built from 13 residues. The CDR3 region is CASSSTTGPTQYF. For the CDR3, the DNA is TGTGCCAGCAGCTCAACGACAGGCCCTACGCAGTATTTT.

As for this clone: The same CDR3 arises from other DNA sequences in this sample as well. The V gene is TRBV2, the J gene TRBJ2-7, with D possibly matching TRBD2 (5 bases). CDR1 is SNHLY and CDR2 is FYNNEI in the germline V gene. The CDR3 has 13 residues. This CDR3 is CFCKEEAAYEQYF. CDR3 coding DNA: TGTTTCTGCAAGGAGGAGGCGGCATACGAGCAGTACTTC.

The chain couples TRBV7-3 to TRBJ2-5; no clear D gene. The V end was cut by 3 bases, the J end by 4 bases, with 9 bases between. Germline assignment: CDR1 SGHTA and CDR2 FQGTGA. The CDR3 runs 13 residues. The CDR3 reads CASSFQVGETQYF. DNA of the CDR3: TGTGCCAGCAGCTTCCAGGTCGGAGAGACCCAGTACTTC.